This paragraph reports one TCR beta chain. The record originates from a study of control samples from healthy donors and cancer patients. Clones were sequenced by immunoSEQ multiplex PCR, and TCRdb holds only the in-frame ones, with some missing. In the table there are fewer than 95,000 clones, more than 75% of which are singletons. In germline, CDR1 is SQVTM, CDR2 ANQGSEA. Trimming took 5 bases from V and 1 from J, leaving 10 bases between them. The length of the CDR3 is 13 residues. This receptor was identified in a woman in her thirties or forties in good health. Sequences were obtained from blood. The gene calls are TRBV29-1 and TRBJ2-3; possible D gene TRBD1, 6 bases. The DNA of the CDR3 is TGCAGCGTTCGCAGACAGGGCACAGATACGCAGTATTTT. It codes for CSVRRQGTDTQYF.